This TCR beta chain was recorded in a study of blood T cell repertoires in COVID-19. Measured with immunoSEQ multiplex PCR; TCRdb has only the in-frame clones, and not every one. The table has 150,000 to 200,000 clones, about 88% seen once. CDR1 and CDR2 from the germline V gene are MNHEY and SMNVEV (reference sequence). CDR3 size: 16 residues. V trimming: 5 bases; J trimming: 6 bases; junction bases outside the gene matches: 9. The J gene is TRBJ2-2, the V gene TRBV27; 10 bases fit TRBD1. The sample was peripheral blood. The source of this sequence is a woman of 80 years or more in a cohort sampled during active or convalescent COVID-19. In nucleotides, the CDR3 is TGTGCCAGCAGTGGGGGACAGGGGAGAATCGCCGGGGAGCTGTTTTTT. It yields the protein CASSGGQGRIAGELFF.